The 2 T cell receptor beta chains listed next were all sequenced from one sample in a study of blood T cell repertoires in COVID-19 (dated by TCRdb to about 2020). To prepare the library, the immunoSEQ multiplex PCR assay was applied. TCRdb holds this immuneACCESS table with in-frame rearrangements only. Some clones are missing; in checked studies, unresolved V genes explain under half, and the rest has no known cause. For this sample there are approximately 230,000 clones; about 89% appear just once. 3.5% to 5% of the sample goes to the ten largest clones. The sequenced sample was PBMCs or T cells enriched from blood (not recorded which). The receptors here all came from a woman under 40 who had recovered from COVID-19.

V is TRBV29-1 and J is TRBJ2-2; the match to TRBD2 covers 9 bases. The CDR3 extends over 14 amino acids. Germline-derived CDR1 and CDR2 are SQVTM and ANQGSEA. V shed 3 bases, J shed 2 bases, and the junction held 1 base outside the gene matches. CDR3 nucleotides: TGCAGCGTTGACCTAGCGGGAAACACCGGGGAGCTGTTTTTT. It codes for CSVDLAGNTGELFF.

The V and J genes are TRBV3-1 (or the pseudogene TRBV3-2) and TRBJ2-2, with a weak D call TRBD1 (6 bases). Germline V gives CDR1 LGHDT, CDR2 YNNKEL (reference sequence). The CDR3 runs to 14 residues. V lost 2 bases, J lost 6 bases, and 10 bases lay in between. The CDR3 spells CASSQLQGAGELFF. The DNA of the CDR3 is TGTGCCAGCAGCCAACTACAGGGTGCCGGGGAGCTGTTTTTT.